This entry lists 16 T cell receptor beta chains sequenced from one sample in a study of blood T cell repertoires in COVID-19. Sequenced by immunoSEQ multiplex PCR; TCRdb stores in-frame clones only, minus some. The sample carries around 280,000 clones, around 91% recorded once. The source material was PBMCs or T cells enriched from blood (not recorded which). All receptors derive from a woman aged 18 to 35 with acute COVID-19.

CDR3 bases: TGTGCCAGCAGCGTAGGCGCGGGAGGGGCCCATGAGCAGTTCTTC. Its translation: CASSVGAGGAHEQFF. The V gene is TRBV9, the J gene TRBJ2-1, with 9 bases fitting TRBD2. Trimming took 0 bases from V and 8 from J; bases not matched to a gene: 6. The length of the CDR3 is 15 residues. Germline V gives CDR1 SGDLS, CDR2 YYNGEE.

The rearrangement uses TRBV27 and TRBJ1-6; the match to TRBD1 covers 9 bases. Unmatched junction bases numbered 9, after V lost 5 bases and J lost 10 bases. The germline V gene encodes CDR1 MNHEY and CDR2 SMNVEV (reference sequence). CDR3 length: 15 amino acids. The CDR3 coding sequence is TGTGCCAGCAGTGAGGACAGGGGCCCCTTATCACCCCTCCACTTT. It translates to CASSEDRGPLSPLHF.

V is TRBV27 and J is TRBJ2-5; maybe TRBD1 (6 bases). The CDR3 runs to 14 residues. Trimming took 4 bases from V and 2 from J, leaving 11 bases between them. CDR1 and CDR2 (germline): MNHEY, SMNVEV (reference sequence). The chain's CDR3 is CASSWGQTQETQYF. CDR3 bases: TGTGCCAGCAGTTGGGGGCAAACTCAAGAGACCCAGTACTTC.

This clone appeared a single time. V gene TRBV5-1 combines with J gene TRBJ2-5, with 7 bases aligning to TRBD2. V gave up 4 bases and J gave up 3 bases; unmatched junction bases: 9. CDR3 length: 15 amino acids. Germline V gene lookup returns CDR1 SGHRS and CDR2 YFSETQ. This CDR3 reads CASSATGTIKETQYF. The CDR3 region has the DNA TGCGCCAGCAGCGCAACCGGGACTATCAAAGAGACCCAGTACTTC.

This rearrangement joins TRBV6-1 to TRBJ2-5; no clear D. The CDR3 spans 14 residues. The germline V gene encodes CDR1 MNHNS and CDR2 SASEGT. Trimming stripped 2 bases from V and 1 base from J, with 8 bases between. CDR3 sequence (DNA): TGTGCCAGCAGTGAATCCAGATCCCAAGAGACCCAGTACTTC. Translated, it gives CASSESRSQETQYF.

The chain uses TRBV4-2 and TRBJ1-5; the match to TRBD1 covers 7 bases. Germline V gene lookup returns CDR1 LGHNA and CDR2 YNFKEQ. Trimming removed 0 bases from V and 6 bases from J; junction bases left unmatched: 11. This CDR3 has 17 amino acids. For the CDR3, the DNA is TGTGCCAGCAGCCAAGACCCTGCTACAGGGGAGGCTCAGCCCCAGCATTTT. Protein: CASSQDPATGEAQPQHF.

The chain couples TRBV18 to TRBJ2-1, with TRBD2 matching 12 bases. J gave up 7 bases and V 9 bases, and 13 bases lay outside the gene matches. CDR3 length: 16 amino acids. The germline CDR1 and CDR2 sequences are KGHSH and LQKENI. CDR3 DNA sequence: TGTGCCAGTTCGACCAAACTAGCGGGAGGTCAGAATGAGCAGTTCTTC. Protein sequence: CASSTKLAGGQNEQFF.

V is TRBV15 and J is TRBJ1-5; D is undetermined. CDR3 size: 14 residues. The ends were cut back, 6 bases at V and 5 bases at J, with 14 bases in the middle. The germline V gene encodes CDR1 LNHNV and CDR2 YYDKDF (reference sequence). This CDR3 is CATRPGKRDQPQHF. The CDR3 DNA reads TGTGCCACCAGGCCCGGGAAAAGGGATCAGCCCCAGCATTTT. The full variable domain, its missing parts supplied by reference TRBV15 and TRBJ1-5, is DAMVIQNPRYQVTQFGKPVTLSCSQTLNHNVMYWYQQKSSQAPKLLFHYYDKDFNNEADTPDNFQSRRPNTSFCFLDIRSPGLGDTAMYLCATRPGKRDQPQHFGDGTRLSIL.

This rearrangement joins TRBV6-1 to TRBJ2-7; TRBD1 matches 9 bases. The germline CDR1 and CDR2 sequences are MNHNS and SASEGT. J gave up 5 bases and V 5 bases, and 10 bases lay outside the gene matches. The CDR3 runs 15 residues. This chain's CDR3 is CASSPQGALGNEQYF. In nucleotides, the CDR3 is TGTGCCAGCAGTCCACAGGGGGCGCTCGGCAACGAGCAGTACTTC.

The rearrangement uses TRBV7-9 and TRBJ1-1; D might be TRBD1 (6 bases). Germline loops: CDR1 SEHNR, CDR2 FQNEAQ (reference sequence). V was cut by 3 bases and J by 3 bases, with 14 bases left in between. The CDR3 loop spans 15 amino acids. CDR3 nucleotides: TGTGCCAGCAGCTTTTTTGTCCCAGGGGACACTGAAGCTTTCTTT. Translation: CASSFFVPGDTEAFF.

A word on this clone: This specimen includes other DNA sequences encoding the same CDR3. V and J are TRBV6-5 and TRBJ2-1, with TRBD1 as a possible D gene (6 bases). This CDR3 is 15 amino acids long. In germline, CDR1 is MNHEY, CDR2 SVGAGI. V shed 4 bases and J shed 0 bases, with 10 bases lying between them. The CDR3 nucleotides read TGTGCCAGCAGTTCCGACAGGAGCTCCTACAATGAGCAGTTCTTC. Translating gives CASSSDRSSYNEQFF.

The rearrangement joins TRBV2 to TRBJ2-7; 7 positions match TRBD1. With 6 bases clipped from V and 4 bases from J, the junction kept 3 bases outside the gene matches. The CDR3 loop spans 12 amino acids. Germline loops: CDR1 SNHLY, CDR2 FYNNEI. The CDR3 protein is CASRDRPYEQYF. CDR3 nucleotides: TGTGCCAGCAGGGACAGGCCATACGAGCAGTACTTC.

The genes are TRBV5-4 and TRBJ1-1; tentatively, D is TRBD1 (6 bases). V lost 2 bases and J 3 bases, leaving 8 bases between the germline ends. The CDR3 spans 13 residues. Germline CDR1 is SGHNT and CDR2 is YYREEE (reference sequence). The CDR3 loop reads CASSLSGDTEAFF. CDR3 coding DNA: TGTGCCAGCAGCTTATCAGGGGACACTGAAGCTTTCTTT.

The chain employs TRBV28 and TRBJ2-7; 7 bases fit TRBD1. Unmatched junction bases numbered 10, after V lost 3 bases and J lost 2 bases. The CDR3 consists of 16 residues. CDR1 MDHEN and CDR2 SYDVKM come from the germline V gene. As DNA, the CDR3 is TGTGCCAGCAGTTTGAGCGTGGACAGGACAACCTACGAGCAGTACTTC. Translating it yields CASSLSVDRTTYEQYF. Full variable domain (rest looked up from reference TRBV28 and TRBJ2-7): DVKVTQSSRYLVKRTGEKVFLECVQDMDHENMFWYRQDPGLGLRLIYFSYDVKMKEKGDIPEGYSVSREKKERFSLILESASTNQTSMYLCASSLSVDRTTYEQYFGPGTRLTVT.

The genes are TRBV4-3 and TRBJ2-2, with 8 bases matching TRBD1. This CDR3 is 15 amino acids long. Per the germline V gene, CDR1 is LGHNA and CDR2 is YSLEER. Trimming took 2 bases from V and 5 from J; bases not matched to a gene: 4. DNA for the CDR3: TGCGCCAGCAGCCAATTTCAGGGGGCGACCGGGGAGCTGTTTTTT. Its protein is CASSQFQGATGELFF.

The gene calls are TRBV7-2 and TRBJ2-3; D gene uncertain. V lost 0 bases to trimming and J lost 7 bases, with 14 bases between them. The CDR3 consists of 15 residues. Germline CDR1 is SGHTA and CDR2 is FQGNSA. CDR3 sequence reads: CASSLAGVAAHTQYF. The CDR3 bases are TGTGCCAGCAGCTTAGCAGGTGTAGCCGCGCATACGCAGTATTTT. The variable domain in full, with the rest retrieved from reference TRBV7-2 and TRBJ2-3, is GAGVSQSPSNKVTEKGKDVELRCDPISGHTALYWYRQSLGQGLEFLIYFQGNSAPDKSGLPSDRFSAERTGGSVSTLTIQRTQQEDSAVYLCASSLAGVAAHTQYFGPGTRLTVL.